This T cell receptor beta chain was observed in a study of long-term antiretroviral therapy in people with HIV. Findings of the study overall: Increased diversity was seen after ART, yet it remained lower than in transplant donor controls.

Samples were assayed with immunoSEQ v3.0 at survey level. Sequencing set out to capture roughly 40,000-50,000 T-cell genomes per sample. This table comes from immunoSEQ multiplex PCR, and its TCRdb copy is limited to in-frame clones, with some not included. The sample lists 20,000 to 30,000 clones; over 80% were seen once. This CDR3 comprises 14 residues. Germline V CDR1 and CDR2: SNHLY, FYNNEI. V was trimmed by 8 bases and J by 0 bases, leaving 11 bases between them. Every single participant having HIV got treatment inside the United States. This clone has just a few counts. The antigen is not known. The chain employs TRBV2 and TRBJ2-1; a possible D gene is TRBD2 (6 bases). This sequence originates from a man in his fifties with HIV. The specimen was unsorted PBMCs, collected 1.8 years before starting antiretroviral therapy. CDR3 residues: CASRIGSSYNEQFF. The DNA of the CDR3 is TGTGCCAGCCGGATCGGGAGCTCCTACAATGAGCAGTTCTTC.